The 31 T cell receptor beta chains in this list originate from one sample, sequenced in a study of OX40 agonist ivuxolimab in advanced cancers. The data were produced by immunoSEQ multiplex PCR, yet TCRdb's version contains in-frame clones alone and is incomplete. The data show 100,000 to 150,000 clones, with 92% seen just once and 0.7% to 0.85% held by the top ten. Sample: CD4+ or CD8+ T cells sorted from blood, taken in a trial of the OX40 agonist ivuxolimab. Receptors were obtained from an adult with an advanced solid tumor such as melanoma, head and neck, liver or kidney cancer.

The J gene is TRBJ2-5, the V gene TRBV5-4, with D perhaps matching TRBD2 (6 bases). This CDR3 contains 16 residues. Germline CDR1 SGHNT, CDR2 YYREEE (reference sequence). The V end lost 0 bases, the J end lost 2 bases, and 14 bases lay between the germline ends. In DNA form, the CDR3 reads TGTGCCAGCAGCTTGGCCGGGGCGGGGCCGCAAGAGACCCAGTACTTC. Protein sequence: CASSLAGAGPQETQYF. Looking up the rest from reference TRBV5-4 and TRBJ2-5 gives the full variable domain: ETGVTQSPTHLIKTRGQQVTLRCSSQSGHNTVSWYQQALGQGPQFIFQYYREEENGRGNFPPRFSGLQFPNYSSELNVNALELDDSALYLCASSLAGAGPQETQYFGPGTRLLVL.

The gene calls are TRBV4-2 and TRBJ2-5; TRBD1 might be the D (6 bases). The J call may be wrong; the DNA end is better matched by TRBJ2-7. The CDR3 extends over 14 amino acids. CDR1 and CDR2 (germline): LGHNA, YNFKEQ. The CDR3 DNA reads TGTGCCAGCGGTGGGACATACAGCTCCTACGAGCAGTACTTC. Its translation: CASGGTYSSYEQYF.

The chain employs TRBV28 and TRBJ2-3, with TRBD2 identical over 9 bases. J gave up 7 bases and V 2 bases, and 10 bases lay outside the gene matches. The CDR3 is 16 amino acids. CDR1 and CDR2 (germline): MDHEN, SYDVKM. The CDR3 spells CASSLGRAGGLNTQYF. The CDR3 DNA reads TGTGCCAGCAGTTTAGGCCGAGCGGGAGGCTTAAATACGCAGTATTTT.

The rearrangement joins TRBV5-1 to TRBJ2-4, with 10 bases matching TRBD2. CDR1 and CDR2 from the germline V gene are SGHRS and YFSETQ. This CDR3 is built from 14 residues. The V and J ends lost 3 bases and 7 bases, in that order; junction bases with no gene match: 4. CDR3 protein: CASSSGTSVNIQYF. CDR3 in DNA: TGCGCCAGCAGCTCGGGGACTAGCGTGAACATTCAGTACTTC.

The gene calls are TRBV7-3 and TRBJ1-1; possibly TRBD1 for D (6 bases). Germline V gene data show CDR1 as SGHTA and CDR2 as FQGTGA. This CDR3 has 13 amino acids. V lost 4 bases, J lost 4 bases, and 10 bases lay in between. Here the CDR3 reads CASSSSTGTEAFF. The CDR3 DNA sequence: TGTGCCAGCAGCTCTTCGACAGGCACTGAAGCTTTCTTT.

The gene calls are TRBV30 and TRBJ2-7, with D maybe TRBD2 (6 bases). Trimming removed 3 bases at V and 0 bases at J, with 15 bases between. The CDR3 totals 15 residues. Germline values: CDR1 GTSNPN, CDR2 SVGIG (reference sequence). The DNA for the CDR3 is TGTGCCTGGAGAGGGGCGGGAACCCTCTCCTACGAGCAGTACTTC. Protein sequence: CAWRGAGTLSYEQYF.

The CDR3 protein is CASSNPGHLMNTEAFF. The DNA of the CDR3 is TGTGCCAGCAGTAACCCAGGGCATCTTATGAACACTGAAGCTTTCTTT. J is TRBJ1-1 and V is TRBV28, with D possibly being TRBD1 (5 bases). V dropped 5 bases and J dropped 0 bases, with 16 bases sitting between them. The CDR3 spans 16 residues. From germline, CDR1 is MDHEN and CDR2 SYDVKM. Drawing the rest from reference TRBV28 and TRBJ1-1, the complete variable domain is DVKVTQSSRYLVKRTGEKVFLECVQDMDHENMFWYRQDPGLGLRLIYFSYDVKMKEKGDIPEGYSVSREKKERFSLILESASTNQTSMYLCASSNPGHLMNTEAFFGQGTRLTVV.

This sequence joins TRBV5-1 and TRBJ2-2; D is uncertain. Germline CDR1 and CDR2: SGHRS and YFSETQ. The CDR3 extends over 15 amino acids. Trimming shortened V by 7 bases and J by 4 bases, and 17 bases separated the two germline ends. The CDR3 DNA follows: TGCGCCAGCCAACCCCCCCCGGAGCTCACCGGGGAGCTGTTTTTT. Amino acid sequence: CASQPPPELTGELFF.

This chain connects TRBV28 to TRBJ2-3; 7 positions match TRBD2. Germline CDR1 is MDHEN and CDR2 is SYDVKM. The CDR3 sequence is 16 residues long. Trimming removed 6 bases from V and 0 bases from J; junction bases left unmatched: 9. The CDR3, as DNA: TGTGCCAGCAGCCCTCTAGCGGAATCTAGCACAGATACGCAGTATTTT. Its translation is CASSPLAESSTDTQYF.

This clone was observed once. The chain carries TRBV19 and TRBJ2-1, with a weak D call TRBD2 (5 bases). The V gene lost 3 bases and the J gene lost 4 bases, with 10 bases spanning the gap. Germline V gene sequence: CDR1 LNHDA, CDR2 SQIVND (reference sequence). CDR3 length equals 14 residues. CDR3 nucleotides: TGTGCCAGTAGTATCCTCGGGGTTTACAATGAGCAGTTCTTC. It translates to CASSILGVYNEQFF.

In nucleotides, the CDR3 is TGTGCCAGCTCACCCCGGGATACCTACAATGAGCAGTTCTTC. Translation gives CASSPRDTYNEQFF. V and J are TRBV18 and TRBJ2-1; a possible D gene is TRBD2 (5 bases). Germline V gene lookup returns CDR1 KGHSH and CDR2 LQKENI. Trimming took off 3 bases at V and 2 bases at J, with 8 bases between the two ends. The CDR3 runs to 14 residues.

The chain links TRBV2 to TRBJ2-5; no firm D call. The better agreement between TRBJ2-7 and the DNA end casts doubt on the J call. From germline, CDR1 is SNHLY and CDR2 FYNNEI. This CDR3 contains 12 residues. CDR3 protein: CASSEAAYEQYF. The CDR3 DNA follows: TGTGCCAGCAGTGAAGCGGCCTACGAGCAGTACTTC.

The chain employs TRBV5-1 and TRBJ2-1; D not certain. The CDR3 length is 14 residues. With 1 base removed from V and 7 bases from J, the gap between germline ends came to 12 bases. Germline values: CDR1 SGHRS, CDR2 YFSETQ. CDR3 region: CASSLLPATNEQFF. The CDR3, as DNA: TGCGCCAGCAGCTTGTTACCAGCTACGAATGAGCAGTTCTTC.

The chain recombines TRBV6-5 with TRBJ1-2; 10 bases agree with TRBD1. With 4 bases clipped from V and 0 bases from J, the junction kept 2 bases outside the gene matches. CDR1 is MNHEY, CDR2 SVGAGI, per germline. This CDR3 is 15 amino acids long. This CDR3 is CASSFGQGANYGYTF. The DNA of the CDR3 is TGTGCCAGCAGTTTTGGACAGGGGGCTAACTATGGCTACACCTTC.

J is TRBJ2-1 and V is TRBV6-5, with 9 bases aligning to TRBD1. With V trimmed by 6 bases and J by 9 bases, 6 bases remained unmatched. The CDR3 has 13 amino acids. CDR1 is MNHEY, CDR2 SVGAGI, per germline. In nucleotides, the CDR3 is TGTGCCAGCAGCAAACAGGGGGCGGGTGAGCAGTTCTTC. Residues: CASSKQGAGEQFF.

In nucleotides, the CDR3 is TGCGCCAGCAGCCGCCAGTCTGGTGAAAAACTGTTTTTT. Translated: CASSRQSGEKLFF. The chain is built from TRBV5-1 and TRBJ1-4; no clear D gene. V lost 4 bases, J lost 7 bases, and 11 bases lay in between. Germline V gene lookup returns CDR1 SGHRS and CDR2 YFSETQ. The CDR3 sequence is 13 residues long.

V and J are TRBV11-2 and TRBJ2-1; 7 positions agree with TRBD2. This CDR3 contains 17 residues. The germline V gene has CDR1 SGHAT and CDR2 FQNNGV. Trimming took 7 bases from V and 7 from J; bases not matched to a gene: 19. The CDR3 sequence: CASTVWTSFYMSNEQFF. The CDR3 DNA sequence: TGTGCCAGCACCGTTTGGACTAGTTTTTATATGTCGAATGAGCAGTTCTTC.

The rearrangement uses TRBV7-9 and TRBJ2-4; D gene ambiguous. Trimming cost V 2 bases and J 5 bases, with 4 bases left between them. The CDR3 totals 12 residues. Germline V gene lookup returns CDR1 SEHNR and CDR2 FQNEAQ (reference sequence). The CDR3 DNA reads as TGTGCCAGCAGCTTACAGCAAAACATTCAGTACTTC. Translating gives CASSLQQNIQYF. The variable domain in full, with the rest retrieved from reference TRBV7-9 and TRBJ2-4, is DTGVSQNPRHKITKRGQNVTFRCDPISEHNRLYWYRQTLGQGPEFLTYFQNEAQLEKSRLLSDRFSAERPKGSFSTLEIQRTEQGDSAMYLCASSLQQNIQYFGAGTRLSVL.

The V gene is TRBV28, the J gene TRBJ2-3; TRBD2 aligns across 9 bases. The V segment lost 4 bases and the J segment 4 bases; nucleotides outside the gene matches: 6. Germline values: CDR1 MDHEN, CDR2 SYDVKM. The CDR3 totals 15 residues. Written as DNA, the CDR3 is TGTGCCAGCAGTTCTCGCGGGAGGGCCCCAGATACGCAGTATTTT. This encodes CASSSRGRAPDTQYF.

The rearrangement links TRBV30 to TRBJ2-7; D is uncertain. Germline CDR1 is GTSNPN and CDR2 is SVGIG (reference sequence). The CDR3 consists of 16 residues. V was pared by 0 bases and J by 0 bases, with 15 bases between. This CDR3 is CAWSVHQVAGSYEQYF. The CDR3 bases are TGTGCCTGGAGTGTACACCAGGTGGCAGGCTCCTACGAGCAGTACTTC.

The rearrangement joins TRBV7-9 to TRBJ2-7; TRBD2 agrees at 12 bases. CDR3 length: 15 residues. J was trimmed by 5 bases and V by 5 bases; bases with no gene match: 7. Germline V lookup: CDR1 SEHNR, CDR2 FQNEAQ (reference sequence). The CDR3 DNA is TGTGCCAGCAGCCCCAGACTAGCGGGAGAGAACGAGCAGTACTTC. Amino acids: CASSPRLAGENEQYF. The full variable domain, with the rest looked up from reference TRBV7-9 and TRBJ2-7, is DTGVSQNPRHKITKRGQNVTFRCDPISEHNRLYWYRQTLGQGPEFLTYFQNEAQLEKSRLLSDRFSAERPKGSFSTLEIQRTEQGDSAMYLCASSPRLAGENEQYFGPGTRLTVT.

The CDR3 sequence is CASSLGYNEQFF. CDR3 bases: TGTGCCAGCAGTTTGGGGTACAATGAGCAGTTCTTC. The rearrangement joins TRBV6-6 to TRBJ2-1; D remains ambiguous. The V and J ends lost 4 bases and 4 bases respectively, with 5 bases between them. Germline values: CDR1 MNHNY, CDR2 SVGAGI (reference sequence). The CDR3 sequence is 12 residues long.

This clone was found once. The chain has TRBV4-1 and TRBJ1-4; D not resolved. Trimming took 0 bases from V and 0 from J, leaving 11 bases between them. Germline CDR1 and CDR2: MGHRA and YSYEKL. This CDR3 is 17 amino acids long. Here the CDR3 DNA reads TGCGCCAGCAGCCAAGATTGGGGAGGTGCAACTAATGAAAAACTGTTTTTT. Residues: CASSQDWGGATNEKLFF.

This clone occurred once. This chain connects TRBV28 to TRBJ2-1; 10 bases agree with TRBD1. CDR3 length: 15 amino acids. Germline CDR1 MDHEN, CDR2 SYDVKM. V dropped 6 bases and J dropped 5; count of bases not matched to a gene: 7. The CDR3 loop reads CASSLAGTGDNEQFF. The CDR3 DNA reads TGTGCCAGCAGCTTAGCGGGGACAGGGGACAATGAGCAGTTCTTC.

The V and J genes are TRBV7-2 and TRBJ2-1, with a possible D match to TRBD2 (5 bases). V was clipped by 7 bases and J by 15 bases, with 25 bases between them. Germline V gene lookup returns CDR1 SGHTA and CDR2 FQGNSA. CDR3 length: 14 residues. CDR3 sequence: CASTSYSGLLELFF. CDR3 nucleotides: TGTGCCAGCACCTCCTATTCCGGACTGCTAGAGTTGTTCTTC. The full variable domain, rest sourced from reference TRBV7-2 and TRBJ2-1, is GAGVSQSPSNKVTEKGKDVELRCDPISGHTALYWYRQSLGQGLEFLIYFQGNSAPDKSGLPSDRFSAERTGGSVSTLTIQRTQQEDSAVYLCASTSYSGLLELFFGPGTRLTVL.

The chain carries TRBV15 and TRBJ1-2; the D gene is possibly TRBD1 (5 bases). Germline values: CDR1 LNHNV, CDR2 YYDKDF (reference sequence). The CDR3 runs to 13 residues. The germline V and J ends were trimmed by 8 bases and 4 bases, with 14 bases remaining between them. This CDR3 reads CATGEGLGYGYTF. The CDR3 nucleotides are TGTGCCACCGGGGAGGGGCTGGGCTATGGCTACACCTTC.

This clone was found once. The rearrangement joins TRBV18 to TRBJ2-1; weak D call: TRBD1 (6 bases). The CDR3 covers 14 residues. Germline CDR1 reads KGHSH; CDR2 reads LQKENI. V lost 2 bases to trimming and J lost 3 bases, with 8 bases between them. The CDR3: CASSPTRGYNEQFF. Here the CDR3 DNA reads TGTGCCAGCTCACCAACCAGGGGCTACAATGAGCAGTTCTTC.

The chain links TRBV9 to TRBJ2-1, with 8 positions matching TRBD2. The CDR3 is 16 amino acids. The V and J ends lost 1 base and 0 bases, in that order; junction bases with no gene match: 3. The V gene's germline CDR1 is SGDLS and CDR2 YYNGEE. The CDR3 coding sequence is TGTGCCAGCAGCGTATTTGGGACTAGCTCCTACAATGAGCAGTTCTTC. It is translated as CASSVFGTSSYNEQFF.

V gene TRBV28 combines with J gene TRBJ1-5; TRBD1 is a possible D gene (5 bases). The CDR3 sequence is 15 residues long. From germline, CDR1 is MDHEN and CDR2 SYDVKM. Trimming removed 3 bases from V and 6 bases from J, with 15 bases in between. As DNA, the CDR3 is TGTGCCAGCAGTTTCCCGGACACCGCCGTTCAGCCCCAGCATTTT. This encodes CASSFPDTAVQPQHF.

This clone is a singleton in its sample. This sequence joins TRBV5-4 and TRBJ2-1; weak D call: TRBD1 (7 bases). The CDR3 has 17 amino acids. The germline CDR1 and CDR2 sequences are SGHNT and YYREEE (reference sequence). Trimming left V 4 bases short and J 0 bases short, with 17 bases between. CDR3 sequence: CASSTDPGGISYNEQFF. The DNA for the CDR3 is TGTGCCAGCAGCACTGATCCAGGGGGGATCTCCTACAATGAGCAGTTCTTC.

This clone was recorded only once. This chain links TRBV9 with TRBJ2-2; 8 bases match TRBD2. With V trimmed by 0 bases and J by 2 bases, 3 bases remained unmatched. This CDR3 comprises 16 residues. Germline loops: CDR1 SGDLS, CDR2 YYNGEE. The CDR3: CASSVALAGNTGELFF. The CDR3 DNA follows: TGTGCCAGCAGCGTAGCCCTAGCGGGTAACACCGGGGAGCTGTTTTTT.